This T cell receptor beta chain stems from a study of spatial heterogeneity in lung cancer. Broader study findings: Intratumoral expanded alpha and beta TCR counts were found to track tumor mutation counts.

By its share, this clonotype is medium-sized. No antigen is known for it. TCRdb used MiXCR to reprocess the 5' RACE reads, holding one entry per CDR3 protein. Here the sample spans about 4,900 distinct CDR3 sequences, about 28% being singletons. The CDR3 spans 15 residues. Trimming cost V 6 bases and J 1 base; bases outside gene matches: 3. The germline V gene encodes CDR1 ENHRY and CDR2 SYGVKD. Stated time point: sample taken at primary tumor resection. This material consisted of lung tumor tissue, taken at surgery. The J gene is TRBJ2-1, the V gene TRBV10-3; 10 nucleotides agree with TRBD1. This sequence was found in a male donor with early-stage non-small cell lung cancer. This CDR3 is CAIRPGQGSYNEQFF. The CDR3 DNA reads TGTGCCATCAGGCCGGGACAGGGGTCCTACAATGAGCAGTTCTTC.